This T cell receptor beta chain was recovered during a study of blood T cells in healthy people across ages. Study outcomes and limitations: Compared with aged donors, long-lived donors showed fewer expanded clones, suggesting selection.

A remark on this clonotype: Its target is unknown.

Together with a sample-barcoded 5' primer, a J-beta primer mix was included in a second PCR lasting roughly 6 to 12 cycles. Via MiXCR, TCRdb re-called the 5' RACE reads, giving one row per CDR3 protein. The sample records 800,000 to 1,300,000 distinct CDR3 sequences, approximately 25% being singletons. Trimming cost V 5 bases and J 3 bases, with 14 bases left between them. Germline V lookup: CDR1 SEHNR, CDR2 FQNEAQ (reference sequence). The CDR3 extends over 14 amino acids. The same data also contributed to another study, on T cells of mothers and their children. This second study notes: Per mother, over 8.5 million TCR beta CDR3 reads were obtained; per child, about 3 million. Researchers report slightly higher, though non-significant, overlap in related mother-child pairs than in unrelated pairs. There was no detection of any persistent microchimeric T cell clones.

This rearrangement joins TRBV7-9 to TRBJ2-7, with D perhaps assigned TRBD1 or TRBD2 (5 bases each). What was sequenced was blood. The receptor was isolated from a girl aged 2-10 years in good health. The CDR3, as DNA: TGTGCCAGCAGCACCGGGACCTCCTACTACGAGCAGTACTTC. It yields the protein CASSTGTSYYEQYF.